This T cell receptor beta chain was sequenced in a study of naive and memory T cell subsets. Overall study findings and caveats: TCR transcript changes with activation or differentiation may affect this RNA method.

This clonotype was counted ten times or more. What it binds is not known. J gave up 6 bases and V 4 bases, and 11 bases lay outside the gene matches. The CDR3 spans 16 residues. CDR1 and CDR2 (germline): MNHEY, SVGAGI. Four PCR rounds used nested alpha and beta constant region primers plus the SP2 primer. For blood and skin samples, reverse transcription used TCR alpha and beta constant primers. Each CDR3 protein gets one entry after TCRdb re-called the 5' RACE reads with MiXCR. The sample consists of some 60,000 distinct CDR3 sequences, around 8% of them appearing once. The library had UMIs added by 3' ligation of an oligonucleotide to TCR cDNA. Adult healthy volunteers gave 2.5 ml peripheral blood for whole-blood RNA. Cells were not sorted; total RNA input targeted 1 to 1000 ng.

The receptor comes from a female donor in good health. The rearrangement links TRBV6-5 to TRBJ1-5; the match to TRBD1 covers 8 bases. DNA for the CDR3: TGTGCCAGCAGTTCCTCAGGGGGCGCGAGCCGTCAGCCCCAGCATTTT. Its protein product is CASSSSGGASRQPQHF.